This TCR beta chain was found in a study of CD8 T cells in Susac syndrome (dated by TCRdb to the late 2010s). Some background on the complete study: Repertoire sequencing was used to test whether CD8+ T cell activation and differentiation in Susac syndrome was antigen driven. The study compared CD8+ T cell repertoire clonality among eleven to twelve healthy donors, approximately 14 Susac syndrome patients and 15 multiple sclerosis patients. Study-level results and caveats: The number of individuals in the TCR sequencing and HLA analysis was acknowledged as relatively small.

Peripheral blood CD8+ and CD4+ T cells from healthy donors, Susac syndrome patients and multiple sclerosis patients were profiled using high-throughput TCR beta sequencing. The multiple sclerosis controls were treatment-naive patients whose relapsing-remitting disease, either stable or active, fulfilled the revised McDonald criteria. Bulk CD8+ and CD4+ T cells were purified by magnetic negative isolation, while CD8+ TEMRA cells were enriched using FACS. Blood was drawn into EDTA tubes, processed within 24 hours, and PBMCs were isolated by density gradient centrifugation. PBMCs destined for TCR sequencing were cryopreserved in liquid nitrogen and later thawed in a 37 °C water bath. The sorted or isolated CD4+, CD8+ and CD8+ TEMRA cells reached a purity of at least 90%. V is trimmed back by 4 bases and J by 5 bases, and the junction contains 11 bases that no gene match accounts for. The cysteine opens and the phenylalanine closes a CDR3 of 16 amino acids. The entry retains the CDR3 DNA only, 48 bases that are in frame from base 1. CDR1 MDHEN and CDR2 SYDVKM are derived from the germline V gene.

A remark on this clonotype: No cognate antigen has been identified for it. The input lacks base qualities; no much larger clone sits a single base away.

RNA was extracted using the RNeasy kit, and roughly 0.45 to 1 ug of the RNA was reverse transcribed with random hexamers. TCR beta CDR3 regions were amplified with the immunoSEQ multiplex PCR assay covering 54 Vbeta and 13 Jbeta segments. Bias from PCR amplification was corrected by using a synthetic template baseline for primer optimization and for computational correction. For the original study's pipeline: Reads were annotated to V, D and J genes according to IMGT and were analyzed with immunoSEQ Analyzer, with only productive sequences retained. Clonality was calculated as one minus the Shannon entropy normalized by log2 of the number of productive unique sequences. For each patient and control, public and private clones were evaluated among the 100 most prevalent clones. Susac-specific clones were defined as absent from healthy and MS cohorts, around 970 published viral clones and other ImmuneACCESS disease sequences. The raw public reads went through TCRdb reprocessing: fastp at Q25, MiXCR clone calling, in-frame beta chains kept. Rows with a matching CDR3 protein are joined into one entry that keeps the most common DNA and genes. The V and J calls were not made by the authors but by TCRdb's processing. This sample comprises some 260,000 distinct CDR3 sequences, about 85% of them detected only once. The ten largest clones take up about 0.11% of the sample.

Sequencing used CD8+ T cells from PBMCs. The TCR was taken from a human donor with multiple sclerosis. The V gene is TRBV28 and the J gene is TRBJ2-1; TRBD2 aligns with 7 central bases. The DNA sequence is given as TGTGCCAGCAGTTACCAAGCGGGAACGTTTGACAATGAGCAGTTCTTC. This translates into CASSYQAGTFDNEQFF. With the rest looked up from the reference TRBV28 and TRBJ2-1 genes rather than sequenced, the full variable domain is DVKVTQSSRYLVKRTGEKVFLECVQDMDHENMFWYRQDPGLGLRLIYFSYDVKMKEKGDIPEGYSVSREKKERFSLILESASTNQTSMYLCASSYQAGTFDNEQFFGPGTRLTVL.